Following are 29 T cell receptor beta chains from one sample sequenced in a study of early T cells in non-severe SARS-CoV-2 infection. TCRdb redid the calling of the 5' RACE reads with MiXCR, one entry per CDR3 protein. The sample contains around 39,000 distinct CDR3 sequences, 7.9% of which appear only once. This specimen was whole blood, taken at baseline. Every receptor here comes from an adult who was a healthcare worker with PCR-confirmed SARS-CoV-2 infection or an uninfected control (not recorded which).

This clonotype turned up a few times. This chain uses TRBV6-2 or TRBV6-3 with TRBJ2-1; D is perhaps TRBD2 (7 bases). Trimming cost V 7 bases and J 7 bases, with 23 bases left between them. The CDR3 length is 16 residues. Per germline, CDR1 MNHEY and CDR2 SVGEGT. The CDR3 bases are TGTGCCAGCATCCCCTCGGAGGGGGGGCGGGGTAATGAGCAGTTCTTC. It is translated as CASIPSEGGRGNEQFF.

V gene TRBV11-1 combines with J gene TRBJ1-3; a possible D gene is TRBD1 (5 bases). The CDR3 has 15 amino acids. Germline V gene data show CDR1 as SGHAT and CDR2 as FQDESV (reference sequence). V was shortened by 5 bases and J by 6 bases, with 17 bases between the two germline ends. This chain's CDR3 is CASSKGRTTENTIYF. DNA of the CDR3: TGTGCCAGCAGCAAGGGACGGACTACTGAAAACACCATATATTTT.

This clonotype was counted at least ten times. The chain is built from TRBV15 and TRBJ1-2, with D unclear. From germline, CDR1 is LNHNV and CDR2 YYDKDF (reference sequence). Deletions cut 4 bases from V and 5 bases from J, with 14 bases between. This CDR3 is built from 14 residues. In nucleotides, the CDR3 is TGTGCCACCAGCACCCTTCGTGACCCGTATGGCTACACCTTC. Translation: CATSTLRDPYGYTF.

This clonotype has only a few counts. The chain has TRBV28 and TRBJ2-7, with 7 bases that match TRBD1. V lost 7 bases and J lost 3; bases outside the gene matches: 9. This CDR3 region has 14 residues. Germline V gives CDR1 MDHEN, CDR2 SYDVKM. The CDR3 spells CASNRQGQDYEQYF. The DNA for the CDR3 is TGTGCCAGCAACCGACAGGGCCAAGACTACGAGCAGTACTTC.

The chain uses TRBV14 and TRBJ1-1, with D unresolved. Per the germline V gene, CDR1 is SGHDN and CDR2 is FVKESK. Trimming stripped 2 bases from V and 4 bases from J, with 8 bases between. This CDR3 comprises 13 residues. CDR3 residues: CASSQPGITEAFF. In DNA, the CDR3 is TGTGCCAGCAGCCAACCAGGAATCACTGAAGCTTTCTTT. The full variable domain, in which reference TRBV14 and TRBJ1-1 provide the parts outside the CDR3, is EAGVTQFPSHSVIEKGQTVTLRCDPISGHDNLYWYRRVMGKEIKFLLHFVKESKQDESGMPNNRFLAERTGGTYSTLKVQPAELEDSGVYFCASSQPGITEAFFGQGTRLTVV.

Concerning this clonotype itself: The CDR3 does not end in the conserved phenylalanine or tryptophan, so this is likely a read error. This sequence joins TRBV15 and TRBJ1-1; perhaps TRBD1 as D (6 bases). V lost 5 bases and J lost 5, with 15 bases in between. This CDR3 region has 14 residues. Germline CDR1 is LNHNV and CDR2 is YYDKDF (reference sequence). The CDR3 spells CATSGVTGSTEAFS. CDR3 nucleotides: TGTGCCACCAGCGGAGTAACAGGGTCGACTGAAGCTTTCTCT.

This clonotype was seen only a few times. The CDR3 nucleotides read TGTGCCAGCAGCCAGAGCGGTTCTGGAAACACCATATATTTT. Its translation is CASSQSGSGNTIYF. V is TRBV11-2 and J is TRBJ1-3; no clear D. The CDR3 length is 14 residues. Germline loops: CDR1 SGHAT, CDR2 FQNNGV. V lost 5 bases and J lost 1, with 9 bases in between. Based on the CDR3 plus reference TRBV11-2 and TRBJ1-3, the full variable domain is EAGVAQSPRYKIIEKRQSVAFWCNPISGHATLYWYQQILGQGPKLLIQFQNNGVVDDSQLPKDRFSAERLKGVDSTLKIQPAKLEDSAVYLCASSQSGSGNTIYFGEGSWLTVV.

There are many counts of this clonotype. The V gene is TRBV11-2, the J gene TRBJ2-5; 7 bases fit TRBD1. The CDR3 runs 15 residues. The germline CDR1 and CDR2 sequences are SGHAT and FQNNGV. V was clipped by 5 bases and J by 6 bases; unmatched bases: 12. The CDR3 nucleotides read TGTGCCAGCAGCCCTAGGGTGACAGGGCCAAAGACCCAGTACTTC. Its translation: CASSPRVTGPKTQYF.

Only a few counts were recorded for this clonotype. The chain couples TRBV10-1 to TRBJ2-7, with TRBD1 matching 7 bases. V lost 0 bases, J lost 2 bases, and 7 bases stayed unmatched. Germline values: CDR1 WNHNN, CDR2 SYGVQD (reference sequence). The CDR3 consists of 16 residues. CDR3 loop: CASSESNEGAAYEQYF. The DNA for the CDR3 is TGCGCCAGCAGTGAGTCGAACGAGGGGGCCGCCTACGAGCAGTACTTC.

The chain couples TRBV11-2 to TRBJ2-3; 8 bases align to TRBD1. CDR1 and CDR2 (germline): SGHAT, FQNNGV. V was pared by 1 base and J by 6 bases, with 6 bases of the junction left unmatched. This CDR3 comprises 15 residues. The CDR3 DNA is TGTGCCAGCAGCTTAGGGGCAGGGGGCAGGGATACGCAGTATTTT. This sequence encodes CASSLGAGGRDTQYF.

The sample holds many counts of this clonotype. The rearrangement links TRBV28 to TRBJ2-3; D not certain. The V end lost 3 bases, the J end lost 4 bases, and 5 bases lay between the germline ends. CDR3 size: 12 residues. CDR1 is MDHEN and CDR2 is SYDVKM in the germline V gene. The CDR3 loop reads CASSFSADTQYF. DNA for the CDR3: TGTGCCAGCAGTTTTTCGGCAGATACGCAGTATTTT.

This clonotype was picked up many times. The V and J genes are TRBV19 and TRBJ1-5; tentative D call: TRBD1 (5 bases). Germline V CDR1 and CDR2: LNHDA, SQIVND (reference sequence). Between the trimmed V and J ends, which lost 3 bases and 1 base, there was a span of 10 bases. There are 15 residues in the CDR3. The CDR3 sequence is CASSILAGSNQPQHF. The CDR3 DNA sequence: TGTGCCAGTAGTATCTTGGCAGGGAGCAATCAGCCCCAGCATTTT.

This clonotype was observed a few times. The genes are TRBV10-3 and TRBJ1-6; the match to TRBD1 covers 7 bases. The CDR3 is made up of 14 amino acids. The ends lost 3 bases at V and 7 bases at J; junction bases unmatched: 3. The germline V gene encodes CDR1 ENHRY and CDR2 SYGVKD. The CDR3 region is CAISEQGSNSPLHF. The CDR3 DNA reads as TGTGCCATCAGTGAACAGGGGAGCAATTCACCCCTCCACTTT.

This clonotype has only a few counts. The rearrangement links TRBV2 to TRBJ1-2, with D possibly being TRBD1 (5 bases). V shed 2 bases and J shed 4 bases, with 11 bases lying between them. Germline assignment: CDR1 SNHLY and CDR2 FYNNEI. The CDR3 has 14 amino acids. The CDR3, as DNA: TGTGCCAGCAGTGAATCAGGGTCTTCCTATGGCTACACCTTC. Translation: CASSESGSSYGYTF.

The rearrangement joins TRBV19 to TRBJ1-5; a weak D match, TRBD1 (6 bases). V was pared by 6 bases and J by 5 bases, with 17 bases between. The CDR3 runs 15 residues. CDR1 is LNHDA and CDR2 is SQIVND in the germline V gene (reference sequence). CDR3 coding DNA: TGTGCCAGTAGGGAACAGGGCTCGGCACATCAGCCCCAGCATTTT. This translates into CASREQGSAHQPQHF.

This clonotype was observed a few times. The rearrangement joins TRBV30 to TRBJ2-1, with D tentatively TRBD1 (5 bases). The germline V and J ends were trimmed by 4 bases and 8 bases, with 12 bases remaining between them. Germline CDR1 is GTSNPN and CDR2 is SVGIG (reference sequence). The CDR3 loop spans 12 amino acids. The CDR3 DNA is TGTGCCTGGAATCAGGGTCCGGATGAGCAGTTCTTC. Translating gives CAWNQGPDEQFF. The whole variable domain, filled in from reference TRBV30 and TRBJ2-1, reads SQTIHQWPATLVQPVGSPLSLECTVEGTSNPNLYWYRQAAGRGLQLLFYSVGIGQISSEVPQNLSASRPQDRQFILSSKKLLLSDSGFYLCAWNQGPDEQFFGPGTRLTVL.

CDR3 nucleotides: TGTGCCAGCAGTTTCCCGAGCCAGGGGGTCATAGATGAGCAGTTCTTC. Translation: CASSFPSQGVIDEQFF. V usage is TRBV28 and J usage is TRBJ2-1, with TRBD1 identical over 7 bases. V lost 3 bases, J lost 8 bases, and 13 bases stayed unmatched. This CDR3 has 16 amino acids. The germline gives CDR1 MDHEN, CDR2 SYDVKM.

The chain couples TRBV4-1 to TRBJ2-7; possible D gene TRBD1, 8 bases. The CDR3 loop spans 18 amino acids. V was shortened by 0 bases and J by 0 bases, with 18 bases between the two germline ends. Germline CDR1 reads MGHRA; CDR2 reads YSYEKL. The CDR3 protein is CASSQESGGGGLSYEQYF. The CDR3 DNA is TGCGCCAGCAGCCAAGAATCAGGGGGCGGGGGCCTCTCCTACGAGCAGTACTTC.

This clonotype was seen a few times. The V call is TRBV20-1, the J call TRBJ2-7; the D is unclear. Germline CDR1 is DFQATT and CDR2 is SNEGSKA (reference sequence). The CDR3 length is 11 residues. Trimming shortened V by 5 bases and J by 11 bases, and 16 bases separated the two germline ends. The CDR3 DNA sequence: TGCAGTGCTTCCACCGGAGATGGGAAGTACTTC. Its protein product is CSASTGDGKYF.

As concerns this clonotype: This sequence may be a read error, since a much larger clone differs from it by one base. The chain uses TRBV7-6 and TRBJ2-7; TRBD1 aligns across 8 bases. The CDR3 has 15 residues. CDR1 is SGHVS and CDR2 is FNYEAQ in the germline V gene. CDR3 in amino acids: CVSSPGQDLLDEQYF. In DNA form, the CDR3 reads TGTGTCAGCAGCCCGGGACAGGACCTCCTTGACGAGCAGTACTTC.

This chain joins TRBV6-2 or TRBV6-3 and TRBJ2-3; D perhaps matches TRBD2 (5 bases). This CDR3 comprises 15 residues. From germline, CDR1 is MNHEY and CDR2 SVGEGT. Trimming pared 7 bases from V and 2 bases from J, leaving 16 bases between. In DNA form, the CDR3 reads TGTGCCAGCATTAAAGGACTCCCAACCACAGATACGCAGTATTTT. Its translation: CASIKGLPTTDTQYF.

This clonotype has a count of ten or more. J is TRBJ2-5 and V is TRBV28, with D perhaps matching TRBD1 (6 bases). CDR3 size: 13 residues. V was shortened by 3 bases and J by 5 bases, with 10 bases between the two germline ends. Per germline, CDR1 MDHEN and CDR2 SYDVKM. This CDR3 reads CASSFGGRETQYF. CDR3 coding DNA: TGTGCCAGCAGTTTTGGGGGCAGGGAGACCCAGTACTTC.

This clonotype was observed many times. The chain joins TRBV11-2 to TRBJ2-7; TRBD2 is a possible D gene (5 bases). CDR1 is SGHAT, CDR2 FQNNGV, per germline. CDR3 length: 14 amino acids. V was clipped by 1 base and J by 6 bases, with 13 bases between them. For the CDR3, the DNA is TGTGCCAGCAGCTTAGCCGGGAATAGGCGCGAGCAGTACTTC. Its protein is CASSLAGNRREQYF.

This sequence joins TRBV28 and TRBJ2-7, with unresolved D. Germline loops: CDR1 MDHEN, CDR2 SYDVKM. V lost 6 bases, J lost 0 bases, and 15 bases lay in between. The CDR3 totals 15 residues. The CDR3 is CASSPPTRSSYEQYF. CDR3 DNA: TGTGCCAGCAGCCCCCCGACACGCAGCTCCTACGAGCAGTACTTC.

As to this clonotype: This may be a read error: a much more frequent sequence differs by one nucleotide. DNA for the CDR3: TGTGCCAGTAGTGATCGAGGAGAGGCCTACGAGCAGTACTTC. It codes for CASSDRGEAYEQYF. The chain combines TRBV19 with TRBJ2-7; D uncertain. In germline, CDR1 is LNHDA, CDR2 SQIVND (reference sequence). The germline V and J ends were trimmed by 5 bases and 2 bases, with 13 bases remaining between them. CDR3 size: 14 residues.

This clonotype was counted ten times or more. The chain combines TRBV18 with TRBJ2-1; 8 bases fit TRBD1. V lost 3 bases to trimming and J lost 3 bases; unmatched junction nucleotides: 7. Germline assignment: CDR1 KGHSH and CDR2 LQKENI. This CDR3 has 16 amino acids. CDR3 amino acids: CASSPSSGTGYNEQFF. DNA of the CDR3: TGTGCCAGCTCACCTTCGTCCGGGACAGGCTACAATGAGCAGTTCTTC.

The gene calls are TRBV3-1 and TRBJ2-2; D call uncertain. CDR1 is LGHDT and CDR2 is YNNKEL in the germline V gene (reference sequence). The CDR3 has 17 amino acids. Trimming removed 1 base at V and 2 bases at J, with 14 bases between. CDR3 bases: TGTGCCAGCAGCCAAGTATTTCGGACGGCCAACACCGGGGAGCTGTTTTTT. Translated, it gives CASSQVFRTANTGELFF. The full variable domain, rest sourced from reference TRBV3-1 and TRBJ2-2, is DTAVSQTPKYLVTQMGNDKSIKCEQNLGHDTMYWYKQDSKKFLKIMFSYNNKELIINETVPNRFSPKSPDKAHLNLHINSLELGDSAVYFCASSQVFRTANTGELFFGEGSRLTVL.

The chain links TRBV5-4 to TRBJ2-1; unclear D gene. The CDR3 spans 14 residues. Germline CDR1 reads SGHNT; CDR2 reads YYREEE (reference sequence). V was clipped by 0 bases and J by 5 bases, with 9 bases between them. The CDR3 loop reads CASSLVAGDNEQFF. Written as DNA, the CDR3 is TGTGCCAGCAGCTTGGTGGCTGGGGACAATGAGCAGTTCTTC.

This clonotype was observed a handful of times. The chain recombines TRBV7-9 with TRBJ2-1; 13 bases align to TRBD2. The ends lost 5 bases at V and 3 bases at J; junction bases unmatched: 4. Germline V gene lookup returns CDR1 SEHNR and CDR2 FQNEAQ (reference sequence). The CDR3 consists of 16 residues. The CDR3 here is CASSPRTSGSYNEQFF. The CDR3 bases are TGTGCCAGCAGCCCACGGACTAGCGGGAGCTACAATGAGCAGTTCTTC.